Listed below are T cell receptor beta chains from one sample, sequenced in a study of shared clonotypes between healthy human individuals. This table comes from immunoSEQ multiplex PCR, and its TCRdb copy is limited to in-frame clones, with some not included. The sample yields roughly 600,000 clones, nearly 98% seen once. The sample comprised naive CD8+ T cells sorted from blood. The receptors come from a man aged 30-40 years in good health. Both conserved end residues are part of each CDR3. D genes are given only for firm matches. Expanded clones are given a class, and other clones once, few, many or no size at all.

CDR3aa: CASKGSGTTYNEQFF
CDR3nt: TGCGCCAGCAAGGGGAGCGGGACCACCTACAATGAGCAGTTCTTC
j_gene: TRBJ2-1
d_gene: TRBD2
v_gene: TRBV10-2
abundance: .

CDR3aa: CASSRVPGQGPPNQPQHF
CDR3nt: TGTGCCAGCAGTCGAGTCCCGGGACAGGGGCCCCCTAATCAGCCCCAGCATTTT
j_gene: TRBJ1-5
d_gene: TRBD1
v_gene: TRBV27
abundance: .

CDR3aa: CASVGPWGYNEQFF
CDR3nt: TGTGCCAGCGTTGGGCCCTGGGGGTACAATGAGCAGTTCTTC
j_gene: TRBJ2-1
d_gene: .
v_gene: TRBV28
abundance: .

CDR3aa: CASSYLGVEAFF
CDR3nt: TGTGCCAGCAGCTACTTGGGGGTTGAAGCTTTCTTT
j_gene: TRBJ1-1
d_gene: .
v_gene: TRBV7-2
abundance: .

CDR3aa: CASSVAGIYTF
CDR3nt: TGTGCCAGCAGCGTAGCGGGGATCTACACCTTC
j_gene: TRBJ1-2
d_gene: .
v_gene: TRBV9
abundance: .

CDR3aa: CASKKSGRDYEQYF
CDR3nt: TGTGCCAGCAAAAAGTCCGGCAGGGACTACGAGCAGTACTTC
j_gene: TRBJ2-7
d_gene: .
v_gene: TRBV7-3
abundance: .

CDR3aa: CAWRVVSGELFF
CDR3nt: TGTGCCTGGAGAGTCGTCTCCGGGGAGCTGTTTTTT
j_gene: TRBJ2-2
d_gene: .
v_gene: TRBV30
abundance: once

CDR3aa: CASSVPVDRNYGYTF
CDR3nt: TGTGCCAGTAGTGTACCTGTCGACAGAAACTATGGCTACACCTTC
j_gene: TRBJ1-2
d_gene: .
v_gene: TRBV19
abundance: .

CDR3aa: CAITLGGLVGNEQFF
CDR3nt: TGTGCCATCACCCTTGGGGGACTAGTGGGCAATGAGCAGTTCTTC
j_gene: TRBJ2-1
d_gene: TRBD2
v_gene: TRBV10-3
abundance: .

CDR3aa: CASSPPSRTYEQYF
CDR3nt: TGTGCCAGCAGCCCCCCTAGCAGAACTTACGAGCAGTACTTC
j_gene: TRBJ2-7
d_gene: .
v_gene: TRBV7-2
abundance: once

CDR3aa: CASSLRGGYEQYF
CDR3nt: TGTGCCAGCAGCTTACGTGGGGGATACGAGCAGTACTTC
j_gene: TRBJ2-7
d_gene: .
v_gene: TRBV7-9
abundance: .

CDR3aa: CASSSAGIYEQYF
CDR3nt: TGTGCCAGCAGCTCAGCGGGGATCTACGAGCAGTACTTC
j_gene: TRBJ2-7
d_gene: TRBD2
v_gene: TRBV7-8
abundance: .

CDR3aa: CATSRDRLALGNQPQHF
CDR3nt: TGTGCCACCAGCAGAGACCGACTCGCTCTGGGCAATCAGCCCCAGCATTTT
j_gene: TRBJ1-5
d_gene: .
v_gene: TRBV15
abundance: once

CDR3aa: CASSLEVRNTIYF
CDR3nt: TGTGCCAGCAGCTTAGAAGTGCGAAACACCATATATTTT
j_gene: TRBJ1-3
d_gene: .
v_gene: TRBV7-9
abundance: .

CDR3aa: CASSLSPNTGELFF
CDR3nt: TGTGCCAGCAGTCTCTCCCCGAACACCGGGGAGCTGTTTTTT
j_gene: TRBJ2-2
d_gene: .
v_gene: TRBV27
abundance: .

CDR3aa: CASSPRLNTEAFF
CDR3nt: TGTGCCAGCTCCCCCCGGTTGAACACTGAAGCTTTCTTT
j_gene: TRBJ1-1
d_gene: .
v_gene: TRBV18
abundance: .

CDR3aa: CASSVGVGEAFF
CDR3nt: TGTGCCAGCAGCGTAGGTGTGGGTGAAGCTTTCTTT
j_gene: TRBJ1-1
d_gene: .
v_gene: TRBV9
abundance: .

CDR3aa: CASSPRQKNTGELFF
CDR3nt: TGCGCCAGCAGCCCTCGACAGAAGAACACCGGGGAGCTGTTTTTT
j_gene: TRBJ2-2
d_gene: .
v_gene: TRBV4-3
abundance: .

CDR3aa: CASSARQGLDSAFF
CDR3nt: TGCGCCAGCAGCGCAAGACAGGGTTTGGATTCAGCTTTCTTT
j_gene: TRBJ1-1
d_gene: TRBD1
v_gene: TRBV5-1
abundance: .

CDR3aa: CASSATLGVEQFF
CDR3nt: TGTGCCAGCAGCGCAACCCTAGGGGTTGAGCAGTTCTTC
j_gene: TRBJ2-1
d_gene: .
v_gene: TRBV9
abundance: once

CDR3aa: CASSLTPPGGRFEQYF
CDR3nt: TGTGCCAGCAGTTTAACCCCACCGGGAGGGCGGTTCGAGCAGTACTTC
j_gene: TRBJ2-7
d_gene: TRBD2
v_gene: TRBV27
abundance: .

CDR3aa: CASSASGGSSYNEQFF
CDR3nt: TGTGCCAGCAGCGCCAGCGGGGGTAGCTCCTACAATGAGCAGTTCTTC
j_gene: TRBJ2-1
d_gene: TRBD2
v_gene: TRBV7-6
abundance: once

CDR3aa: CASSPPNGYEQYF
CDR3nt: TGTGCCAGCAGCCCCCCCAACGGCTACGAGCAGTACTTC
j_gene: TRBJ2-7
d_gene: .
v_gene: TRBV7-9
abundance: .

CDR3aa: CASSPYGRETQYF
CDR3nt: TGTGCCAGCAGCCCCTACGGACGGGAGACCCAGTACTTC
j_gene: TRBJ2-5
d_gene: .
v_gene: TRBV7-9
abundance: .

CDR3aa: CASSLENSIEQYF
CDR3nt: TGCGCCAGCAGCTTGGAGAACAGTATCGAGCAGTACTTC
j_gene: TRBJ2-7
d_gene: .
v_gene: TRBV5-1
abundance: .

CDR3aa: CASSIDLTAYEQYF
CDR3nt: TGTGCCAGTAGTATAGATCTGACAGCCTACGAGCAGTACTTC
j_gene: TRBJ2-7
d_gene: .
v_gene: TRBV19
abundance: .